The entry that follows covers one TCR beta chain sequence. Per the original data handling: Amplified reference gene primers provided the basis for estimating nucleated cell counts. Assay used: immunoSEQ multiplex PCR; TCRdb lists only in-frame clones, some missing. That table is the source of V, J and clone size, and D and trimming were worked out from the DNA. The sample lists 250,000 to 350,000 clones, 88% occurring once. These data are taken from a study of blood T cell repertoires in COVID-19. About the study: Sites in the United States, Italy and Spain provided acute and convalescent COVID-19 samples.

Germline V gene data show CDR1 as MNHEY and CDR2 as SMNVEV (reference sequence). This CDR3 region has 14 residues. The ends lost 4 bases at V and 4 bases at J; junction bases unmatched: 5. Seattle's enrolled individuals joined amid active infection and were then monitored longitudinally. This TCR was recovered from a woman in her thirties with COVID-19, enrolled during active disease. This chain connects TRBV27 to TRBJ2-5, with 8 bases aligning to TRBD2. Sequencing was done on a sample of peripheral blood. In DNA form, the CDR3 reads TGTGCCAGCAGTTCCAAAAGCGGGAGAGAGACCCAGTACTTC. Its translation is CASSSKSGRETQYF.